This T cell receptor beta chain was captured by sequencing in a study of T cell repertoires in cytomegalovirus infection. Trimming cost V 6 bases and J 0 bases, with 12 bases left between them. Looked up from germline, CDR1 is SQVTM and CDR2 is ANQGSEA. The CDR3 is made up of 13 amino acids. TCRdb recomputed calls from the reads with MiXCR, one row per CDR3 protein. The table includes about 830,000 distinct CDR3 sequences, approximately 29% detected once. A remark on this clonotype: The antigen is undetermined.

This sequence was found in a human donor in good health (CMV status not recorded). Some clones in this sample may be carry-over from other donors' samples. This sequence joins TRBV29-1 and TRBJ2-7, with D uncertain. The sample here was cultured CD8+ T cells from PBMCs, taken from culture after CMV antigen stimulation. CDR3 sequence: CSVVDTISYEQYF. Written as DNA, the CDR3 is TGCAGCGTGGTAGACACCATCTCCTACGAGCAGTACTTC.